This T cell receptor (beta chain) was captured by sequencing in a study of regulatory T cells in long-lasting Graves disease. Time point meaning: newly diagnosed GD, antithyroid drugs for less than 3 months. RNA from PBMCs was the source of the TCR library. The germline gives CDR1 SGHVS, CDR2 FNYEAQ. Germline trimming cut 2 bases from V and 4 bases from J; bases unmatched to any gene: 9. CDR3 length equals 16 residues. Construction of the TCR beta libraries employed iRepertoire HTBI primers in conjunction with Arm-PCR of CDR3 regions. TCRdb itself ran the multiplex PCR reads through MiXCR, one entry per CDR3 protein. The data show 400,000 to 550,000 distinct CDR3 sequences, about 15% seen once. This clonotype has at least ten counts. These data also formed part of another study, on T cells in Graves' hyperthyroidism and ophthalmopathy.

This TCR came from a woman aged 25 to 39 with Graves disease. Here the sequenced sample was peripheral blood mononuclear cells (PBMCs), taken at new diagnosis, from a patient treated with antithyroid drugs. This chain joins TRBV7-6 and TRBJ2-3; 7 bases match TRBD2. DNA for the CDR3: TGTGCCAGCAGCTTATTATCGGCGGGAGAACCAGATACGCAGTATTTT. This gives the protein CASSLLSAGEPDTQYF.